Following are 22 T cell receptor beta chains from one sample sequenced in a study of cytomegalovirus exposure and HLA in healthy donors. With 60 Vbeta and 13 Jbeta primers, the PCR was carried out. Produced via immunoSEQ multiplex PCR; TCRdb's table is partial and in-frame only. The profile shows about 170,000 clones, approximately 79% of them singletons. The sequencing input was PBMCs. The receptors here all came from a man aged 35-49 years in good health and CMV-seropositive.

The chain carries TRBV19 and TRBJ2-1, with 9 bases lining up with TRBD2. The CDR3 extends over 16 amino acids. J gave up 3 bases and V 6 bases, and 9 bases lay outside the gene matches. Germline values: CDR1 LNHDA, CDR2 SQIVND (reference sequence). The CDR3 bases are TGTGCCAGTAGCTCGATAGCGGGAGTCCGCTACAATGAGCAGTTCTTC. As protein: CASSSIAGVRYNEQFF.

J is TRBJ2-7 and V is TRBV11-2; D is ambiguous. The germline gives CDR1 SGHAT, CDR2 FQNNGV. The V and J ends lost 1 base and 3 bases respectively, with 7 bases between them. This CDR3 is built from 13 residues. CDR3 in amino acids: CASSLGPSYEQYF. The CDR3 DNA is TGTGCCAGCAGCTTAGGGCCTAGCTACGAGCAGTACTTC.

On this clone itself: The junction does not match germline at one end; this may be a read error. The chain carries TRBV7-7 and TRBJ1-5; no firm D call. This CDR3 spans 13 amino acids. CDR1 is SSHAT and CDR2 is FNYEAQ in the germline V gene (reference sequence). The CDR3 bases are TGTGCTAGCAGCTCTGGGCCAAATCAGCCCCAGCATTTT. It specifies CASSSGPNQPQHF.

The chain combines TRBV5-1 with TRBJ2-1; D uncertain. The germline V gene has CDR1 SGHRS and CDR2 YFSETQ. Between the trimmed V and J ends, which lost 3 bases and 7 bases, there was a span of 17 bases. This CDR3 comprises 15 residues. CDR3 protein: CASSSYYPGTNEQFF. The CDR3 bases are TGCGCCAGCAGCTCATACTATCCGGGTACGAATGAGCAGTTCTTC. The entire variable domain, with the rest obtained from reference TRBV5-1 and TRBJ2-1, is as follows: KAGVTQTPRYLIKTRGQQVTLSCSPISGHRSVSWYQQTPGQGLQFLFEYFSETQRNKGNFPGRFSGRQFSNSRSEMNVSTLELGDSALYLCASSSYYPGTNEQFFGPGTRLTVL.

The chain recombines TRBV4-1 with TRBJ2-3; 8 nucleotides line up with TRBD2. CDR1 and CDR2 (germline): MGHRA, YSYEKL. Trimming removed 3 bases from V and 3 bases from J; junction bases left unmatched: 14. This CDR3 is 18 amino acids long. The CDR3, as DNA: TGCGCCAGCAGCCAGGAACCGGGACTAGATATAAATACAGATACGCAGTATTTT. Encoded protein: CASSQEPGLDINTDTQYF.

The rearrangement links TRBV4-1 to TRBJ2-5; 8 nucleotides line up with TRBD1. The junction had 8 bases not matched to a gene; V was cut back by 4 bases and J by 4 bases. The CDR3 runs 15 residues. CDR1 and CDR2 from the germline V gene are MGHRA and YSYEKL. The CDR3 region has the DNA TGCGCCAGCAGCCCCGGACAGGGCGGATTAGAGACCCAGTACTTC. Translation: CASSPGQGGLETQYF.

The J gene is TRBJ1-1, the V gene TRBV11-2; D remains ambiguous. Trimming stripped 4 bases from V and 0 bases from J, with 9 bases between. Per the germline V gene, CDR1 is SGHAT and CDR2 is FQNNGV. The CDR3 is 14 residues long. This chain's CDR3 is CASSSRHMNTEAFF. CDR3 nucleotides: TGTGCCAGCAGCTCCCGACATATGAACACTGAAGCTTTCTTT.

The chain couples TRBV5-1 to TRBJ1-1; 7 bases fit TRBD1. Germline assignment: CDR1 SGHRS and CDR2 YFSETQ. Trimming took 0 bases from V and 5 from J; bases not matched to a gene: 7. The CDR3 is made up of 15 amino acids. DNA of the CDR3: TGCGCCAGCAGCTTGGGACAGGGTGTTACGACTGAAGCTTTCTTT. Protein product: CASSLGQGVTTEAFF. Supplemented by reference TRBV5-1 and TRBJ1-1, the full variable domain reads KAGVTQTPRYLIKTRGQQVTLSCSPISGHRSVSWYQQTPGQGLQFLFEYFSETQRNKGNFPGRFSGRQFSNSRSEMNVSTLELGDSALYLCASSLGQGVTTEAFFGQGTRLTVV.

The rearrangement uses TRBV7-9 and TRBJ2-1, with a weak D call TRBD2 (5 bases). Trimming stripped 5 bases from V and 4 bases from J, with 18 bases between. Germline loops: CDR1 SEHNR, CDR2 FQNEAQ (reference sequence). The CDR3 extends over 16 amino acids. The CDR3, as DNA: TGTGCCAGCAGCCTGGTTGTGGGAGCCTTTTACAATGAGCAGTTCTTC. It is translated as CASSLVVGAFYNEQFF.

The CDR3 reads CASSIHYTDTQYF. CDR3 sequence (DNA): TGTGCCAGCAGCATCCACTACACAGATACGCAGTATTTT. The chain combines TRBV7-9 with TRBJ2-3, with D uncertain. This CDR3 is 13 amino acids long. Trimming shortened V by 5 bases and J by 2 bases, and 8 bases separated the two germline ends. The germline V gene has CDR1 SEHNR and CDR2 FQNEAQ (reference sequence).

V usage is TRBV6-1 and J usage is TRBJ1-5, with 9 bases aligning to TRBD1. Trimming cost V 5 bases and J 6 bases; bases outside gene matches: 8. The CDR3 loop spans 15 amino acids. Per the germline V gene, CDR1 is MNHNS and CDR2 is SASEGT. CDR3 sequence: CASSPRDRVGQPQHF. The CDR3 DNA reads TGTGCCAGCAGTCCCCGGGACAGGGTTGGTCAGCCCCAGCATTTT.

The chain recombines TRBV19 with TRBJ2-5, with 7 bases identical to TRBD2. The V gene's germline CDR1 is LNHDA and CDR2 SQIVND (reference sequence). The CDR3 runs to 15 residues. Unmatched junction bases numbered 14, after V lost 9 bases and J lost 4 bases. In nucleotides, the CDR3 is TGTGCCAGCCGCCCTAGAATGGCGGGAGTAGAGACCCAGTACTTC. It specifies CASRPRMAGVETQYF.

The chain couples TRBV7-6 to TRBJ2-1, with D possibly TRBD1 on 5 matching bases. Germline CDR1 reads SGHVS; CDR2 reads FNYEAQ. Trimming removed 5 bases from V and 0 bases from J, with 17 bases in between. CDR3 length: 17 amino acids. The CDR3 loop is CASSLLQVSGSYNEQFF. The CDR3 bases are TGTGCCAGCAGCCTTCTACAGGTTTCTGGCTCCTACAATGAGCAGTTCTTC. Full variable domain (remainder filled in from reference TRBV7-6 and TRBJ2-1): GAGVSQSPRYKVTKRGQDVALRCDPISGHVSLYWYRQALGQGPEFLTYFNYEAQQDKSGLPNDRFSAERPEGSISTLTIQRTEQRDSAMYRCASSLLQVSGSYNEQFFGPGTRLTVL.

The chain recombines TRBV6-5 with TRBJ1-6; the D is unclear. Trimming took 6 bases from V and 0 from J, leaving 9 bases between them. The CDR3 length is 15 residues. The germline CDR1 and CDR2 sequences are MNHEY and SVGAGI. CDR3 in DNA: TGTGCCAGCAGCCTTATCAGCTCCTATAATTCACCCCTCCACTTT. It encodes CASSLISSYNSPLHF.

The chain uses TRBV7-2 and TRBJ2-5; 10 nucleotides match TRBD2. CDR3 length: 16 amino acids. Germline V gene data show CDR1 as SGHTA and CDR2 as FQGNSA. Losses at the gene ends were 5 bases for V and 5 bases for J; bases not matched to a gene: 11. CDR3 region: CASSPTELAGRETQYF. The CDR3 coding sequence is TGTGCCAGCAGCCCAACCGAACTAGCGGGAAGGGAGACCCAGTACTTC.

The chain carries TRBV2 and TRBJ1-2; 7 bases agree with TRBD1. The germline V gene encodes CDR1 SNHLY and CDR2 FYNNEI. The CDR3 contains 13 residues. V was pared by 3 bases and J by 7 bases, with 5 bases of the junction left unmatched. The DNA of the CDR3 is TGTGCCAGCAGTGAGGACGCAGGGGGTGGCTACACCTTC. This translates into CASSEDAGGGYTF.

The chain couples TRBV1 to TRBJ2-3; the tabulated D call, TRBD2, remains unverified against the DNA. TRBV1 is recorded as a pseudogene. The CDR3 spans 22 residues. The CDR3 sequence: CTSSHKNAPRLAGEVSTDTQYF. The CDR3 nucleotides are TGCACCAGCAGCCACAAGAATGCGCCCAGACTAGCGGGAGAGGTTAGCACAGATACGCAGTATTTT.

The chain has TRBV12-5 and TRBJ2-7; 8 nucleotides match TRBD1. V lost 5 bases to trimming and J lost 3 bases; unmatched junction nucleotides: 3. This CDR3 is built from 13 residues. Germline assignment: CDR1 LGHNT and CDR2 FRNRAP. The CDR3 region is CASGPDRGYEQYF. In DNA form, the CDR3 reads TGTGCTAGTGGTCCCGACAGGGGCTACGAGCAGTACTTC.

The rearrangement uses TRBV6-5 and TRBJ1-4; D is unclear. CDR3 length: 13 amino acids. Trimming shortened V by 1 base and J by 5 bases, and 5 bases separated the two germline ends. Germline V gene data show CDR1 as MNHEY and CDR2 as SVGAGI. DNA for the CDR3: TGTGCCAGCAGTTACTGGCTCAATGAAAAACTGTTTTTT. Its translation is CASSYWLNEKLFF.

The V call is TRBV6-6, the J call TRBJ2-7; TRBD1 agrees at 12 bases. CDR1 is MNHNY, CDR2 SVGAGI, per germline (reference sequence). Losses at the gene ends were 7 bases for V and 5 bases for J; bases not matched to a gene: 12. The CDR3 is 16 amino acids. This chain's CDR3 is CASTPWGQGAQNEQYF. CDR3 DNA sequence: TGTGCCAGCACCCCCTGGGGACAGGGGGCCCAAAACGAGCAGTACTTC.

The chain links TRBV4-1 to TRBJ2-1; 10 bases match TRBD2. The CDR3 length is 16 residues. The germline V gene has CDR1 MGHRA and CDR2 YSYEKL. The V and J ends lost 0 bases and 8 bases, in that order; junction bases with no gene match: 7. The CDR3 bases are TGCGCCAGCAGCCAAGAGATAGCGGGGGGCTGGGATGAGCAGTTCTTC. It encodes CASSQEIAGGWDEQFF.

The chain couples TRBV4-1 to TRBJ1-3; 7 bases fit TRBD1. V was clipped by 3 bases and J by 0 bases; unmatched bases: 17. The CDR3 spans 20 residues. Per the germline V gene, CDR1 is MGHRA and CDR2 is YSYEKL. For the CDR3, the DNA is TGCGCCAGCAGCCAGCCAACATTTACCCGGACAGGCCCCTCTGGAAACACCATATATTTT. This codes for CASSQPTFTRTGPSGNTIYF.